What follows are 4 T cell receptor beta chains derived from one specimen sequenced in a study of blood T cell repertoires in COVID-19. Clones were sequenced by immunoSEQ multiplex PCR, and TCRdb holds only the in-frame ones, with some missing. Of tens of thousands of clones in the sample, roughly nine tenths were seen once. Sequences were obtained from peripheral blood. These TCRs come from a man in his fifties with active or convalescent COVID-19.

In nucleotides, the CDR3 is TGTGCCAGCAGTGAAGGGGGGGGCCCCGGGGAGCTGTTTTTT. Its protein product is CASSEGGGPGELFF. The rearrangement uses TRBV6-1 and TRBJ2-2; tentative D call: TRBD2 (7 bases). V shed 1 base and J shed 6 bases, with 9 bases lying between them. CDR1 is MNHNS and CDR2 is SASEGT in the germline V gene. The CDR3 contains 14 residues.

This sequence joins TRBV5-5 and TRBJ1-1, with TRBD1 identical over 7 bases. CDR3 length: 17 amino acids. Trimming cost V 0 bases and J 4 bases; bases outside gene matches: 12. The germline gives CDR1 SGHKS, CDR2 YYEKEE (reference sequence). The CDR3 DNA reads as TGTGCCAGCAGCTTGGCTGGGGGTGGGACAGTGACCACTGAAGCTTTCTTT. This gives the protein CASSLAGGGTVTTEAFF.

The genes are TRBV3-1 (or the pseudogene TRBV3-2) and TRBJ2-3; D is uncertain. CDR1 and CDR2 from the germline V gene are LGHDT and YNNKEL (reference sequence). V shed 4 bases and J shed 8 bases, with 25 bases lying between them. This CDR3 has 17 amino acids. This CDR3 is CASSPTVAETQERTQYF. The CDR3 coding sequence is TGTGCCAGCAGCCCCACCGTGGCCGAGACTCAAGAGCGTACGCAGTATTTT.

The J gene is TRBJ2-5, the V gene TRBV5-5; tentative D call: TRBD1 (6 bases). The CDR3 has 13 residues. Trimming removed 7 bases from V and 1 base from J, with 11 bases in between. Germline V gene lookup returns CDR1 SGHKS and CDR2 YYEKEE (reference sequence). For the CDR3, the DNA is TGTGCCAGCTTCCGACAGGCCCAAGAGACCCAGTACTTC. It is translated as CASFRQAQETQYF.